Presented here are 13 T cell receptor beta chains from one specimen sequenced in a study of T cells in Graves' hyperthyroidism and ophthalmopathy. TCR beta CDR3 regions were amplified from RNA transcripts. First-round RT-PCR with HTBI primers amplified the TCR CDR3 region. TCRdb redid the calling of the multiplex PCR reads with MiXCR, one entry per CDR3 protein. Here the sample spans roughly 700,000 distinct CDR3 sequences, approximately 36% being singletons. Sequencing was carried out using blood. The source is a woman in her thirties or forties with Graves' hyperthyroidism.

This clonotype was found a few times. The chain carries TRBV19 and TRBJ1-5; D call uncertain. The V gene's germline CDR1 is LNHDA and CDR2 SQIVND (reference sequence). Trimming shortened V by 3 bases and J by 1 base, and 13 bases separated the two germline ends. The length of the CDR3 is 16 residues. CDR3: CASSIVQSQSNQPQHF. CDR3 bases: TGTGCCAGTAGTATCGTTCAGTCCCAAAGCAATCAGCCCCAGCATTTT.

The chain has TRBV7-9 and TRBJ1-1; tentative D call: TRBD1 (6 bases). V was pared by 1 base and J by 4 bases, with 7 bases between. The germline V gene encodes CDR1 SEHNR and CDR2 FQNEAQ (reference sequence). The CDR3 extends over 13 amino acids. As DNA, the CDR3 is TGTGCCAGCAGCTTAGGGGACACCACTGAAGCTTTCTTT. Translating it yields CASSLGDTTEAFF.

This clonotype has ten or more counts. The chain is built from TRBV29-1 and TRBJ1-1; weak D call: TRBD1 (6 bases). The V gene's germline CDR1 is SQVTM and CDR2 ANQGSEA. The CDR3 is 14 amino acids. V lost 6 bases, J lost 5 bases, and 19 bases lay in between. The DNA of the CDR3 is TGCAGCGTCCCTAGGTGGGGGCCGGGGACTGAAGCTTTCTTT. Translated, it gives CSVPRWGPGTEAFF.

This clonotype was seen a few times. The gene calls are TRBV12-3 or TRBV12-4 and TRBJ2-7, with 9 positions matching TRBD2. The CDR3 covers 15 residues. The trim removed 6 bases at V and 3 bases at J, leaving 9 bases unmatched. The CDR3 DNA follows: TGTGCCAGCAGCGAAGGGGCTAGCGGGGACTACGAGCAGTACTTC. Translation: CASSEGASGDYEQYF.

This clonotype was seen repeatedly, ten times or more. J is TRBJ2-5 and V is TRBV11-2, with D tentatively TRBD1 (6 bases). The CDR3 extends over 16 amino acids. CDR1 is SGHAT and CDR2 is FQNNGV in the germline V gene. V was trimmed by 4 bases and J by 1 base, leaving 16 bases between them. Here the CDR3 reads CASSYLPQGRQETQYF. The CDR3 coding sequence is TGTGCCAGCAGCTATCTCCCACAGGGACGCCAAGAGACCCAGTACTTC. Supplemented by reference TRBV11-2 and TRBJ2-5, the full variable domain reads EAGVAQSPRYKIIEKRQSVAFWCNPISGHATLYWYQQILGQGPKLLIQFQNNGVVDDSQLPKDRFSAERLKGVDSTLKIQPAKLEDSAVYLCASSYLPQGRQETQYFGPGTRLLVL.

This clonotype has more than one count but fewer than ten. The CDR3: CASSQETDSPLHF. In DNA form, the CDR3 reads TGTGCCAGCTCACAGGAGACAGACTCACCCCTCCACTTT. The V gene is TRBV18, the J gene TRBJ1-6, with D perhaps TRBD1 (5 bases). Trimming shortened V by 4 bases and J by 10 bases, and 11 bases separated the two germline ends. In germline, CDR1 is KGHSH, CDR2 LQKENI. This CDR3 is built from 13 residues.

The V and J genes are TRBV20-1 and TRBJ2-5; D is unresolved. The germline CDR1 and CDR2 sequences are DFQATT and SNEGSKA (reference sequence). Trimming stripped 3 bases from V and 5 bases from J, with 10 bases between. This CDR3 spans 12 amino acids. The CDR3 loop is CSASSIGETQYF. The CDR3 region has the DNA TGCAGTGCTAGCTCGATCGGGGAGACCCAGTACTTC.

This clonotype appeared once. The chain joins TRBV7-2 to TRBJ2-1, with 8 bases aligning to TRBD1. The CDR3 totals 14 residues. The V gene's germline CDR1 is SGHTA and CDR2 FQGNSA. After removal of 5 bases from V and 7 bases from J, the junction contained 7 bases not matched to a gene. The CDR3 DNA reads TGTGCCAGCAGCATGACAGGGGTCGGGAATGAGCAGTTCTTC. It yields the protein CASSMTGVGNEQFF.

The gene calls are TRBV19 and TRBJ1-3; no clear D gene. Germline values: CDR1 LNHDA, CDR2 SQIVND (reference sequence). V lost 10 bases and J lost 0, with 10 bases in between. There are 13 residues in the CDR3. CDR3: CATRSYSGNTIYF. The CDR3 nucleotides are TGTGCCACTCGATCATACTCTGGAAACACCATATATTTT.

This rearrangement joins TRBV12-3 or TRBV12-4 to TRBJ2-7, with 9 positions matching TRBD1. The CDR3 totals 16 residues. The V segment lost 3 bases and the J segment 2 bases; nucleotides outside the gene matches: 8. The CDR3 loop is CASSFTGQGGAYEQYF. Here the CDR3 DNA reads TGTGCCAGCAGTTTTACGGGACAGGGAGGCGCCTACGAGCAGTACTTC.

This chain connects TRBV6-5 to TRBJ2-5; 8 nucleotides line up with TRBD1. Trimming at V came to 4 bases and at J to 5 bases, leaving 6 bases not matched to a gene. This CDR3 is 14 amino acids long. The V gene's germline CDR1 is MNHEY and CDR2 SVGAGI. The CDR3 sequence: CASSFGTGDETQYF. In DNA form, the CDR3 reads TGTGCCAGCAGTTTCGGGACAGGAGATGAGACCCAGTACTTC.

Many counts were recorded for this clonotype. The V call is TRBV7-2, the J call TRBJ1-5; the match to TRBD1 covers 7 bases. After removal of 2 bases from V and 5 bases from J, the junction contained 12 bases not matched to a gene. This CDR3 has 17 residues. The germline V gene has CDR1 SGHTA and CDR2 FQGNSA. CDR3 loop: CASSLSGTVVPHQPQHF. The CDR3 region has the DNA TGTGCCAGCAGCTTAAGCGGGACAGTCGTCCCTCATCAGCCCCAGCATTTT.

This chain links TRBV19 with TRBJ1-4; no definite D call. V dropped 1 base and J dropped 7 bases, with 13 bases sitting between them. The CDR3 covers 15 residues. CDR1 and CDR2 (germline): LNHDA, SQIVND (reference sequence). CDR3 DNA: TGTGCCAGTAGTATAGCGCGGAACTACGGTGAAAAACTGTTTTTT. Translated: CASSIARNYGEKLFF.